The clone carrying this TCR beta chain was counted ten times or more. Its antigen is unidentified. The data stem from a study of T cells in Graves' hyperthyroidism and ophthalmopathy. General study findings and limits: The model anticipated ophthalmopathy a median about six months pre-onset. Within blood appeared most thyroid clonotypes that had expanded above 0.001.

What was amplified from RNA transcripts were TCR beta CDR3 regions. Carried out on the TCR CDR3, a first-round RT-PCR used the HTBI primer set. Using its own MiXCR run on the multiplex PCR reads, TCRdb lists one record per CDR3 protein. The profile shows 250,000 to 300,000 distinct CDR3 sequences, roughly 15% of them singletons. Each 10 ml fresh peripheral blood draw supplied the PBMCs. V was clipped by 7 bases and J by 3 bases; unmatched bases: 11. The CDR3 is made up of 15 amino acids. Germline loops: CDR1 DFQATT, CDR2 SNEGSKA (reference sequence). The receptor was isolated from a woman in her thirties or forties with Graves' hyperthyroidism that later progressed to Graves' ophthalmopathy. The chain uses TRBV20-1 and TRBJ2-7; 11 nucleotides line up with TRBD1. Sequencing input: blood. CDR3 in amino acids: CSVPSAGTGGYEQYF. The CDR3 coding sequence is TGCAGTGTCCCGAGCGCCGGGACAGGGGGCTACGAGCAGTACTTC.